One sample yielded the 16 T cell receptor beta chains listed below, sequenced in a study of memory CD4+ T cells and cytomegalovirus serostatus. This table comes from immunoSEQ multiplex PCR, and its TCRdb copy is limited to in-frame clones, with some not included. The sample consists of approximately 47,000 clones, under 80% of them appearing once. The sort gate was single viable CD3+CD4+CD8-CD45RO+ cells for memory CD4+ T cells. Sequenced material: memory CD4+ T cells from blood. These receptors were obtained from an adult in good health and CMV-seronegative.

The V and J genes are TRBV7-9 and TRBJ2-7; TRBD2 matches at 11 bases. The trim removed 5 bases at V and 3 bases at J, leaving 15 bases unmatched. Germline V lookup: CDR1 SEHNR, CDR2 FQNEAQ (reference sequence). This CDR3 is 18 amino acids long. The CDR3 loop is CASSELAGALRGGYEQYF. The CDR3 bases are TGTGCCAGCAGCGAACTAGCGGGGGCCCTGAGAGGTGGCTACGAGCAGTACTTC.

The chain carries TRBV28 and TRBJ1-5; D not certain. CDR1 and CDR2 from the germline V gene are MDHEN and SYDVKM. The CDR3 consists of 15 residues. Trimming cost V 3 bases and J 0 bases, with 9 bases left between them. The CDR3 DNA sequence: TGTGCCAGCAGTTTCCGGTACGGTAGCAATCAGCCCCAGCATTTT. Protein product: CASSFRYGSNQPQHF.

This chain joins TRBV4-3 and TRBJ2-3; 7 nucleotides agree with TRBD2. CDR1 LGHNA and CDR2 YSLEER come from the germline V gene. This CDR3 region has 15 residues. V shed 4 bases, J shed 5 bases, and the junction held 9 bases outside the gene matches. CDR3 residues: CASSRDGGSGDTQYF. CDR3 in DNA: TGCGCCAGCAGCCGTGACGGGGGGAGCGGAGATACGCAGTATTTT.

This clone was observed a few times. The V gene is TRBV19, the J gene TRBJ1-5; no clear D. Per the germline V gene, CDR1 is LNHDA and CDR2 is SQIVND (reference sequence). CDR3 size: 14 residues. The germline V and J ends were trimmed by 8 bases and 4 bases, with 15 bases remaining between them. Here the CDR3 DNA reads TGTGCCAGTTCAGACGCGGCAGGAAATCAGCCCCAGCATTTT. It specifies CASSDAAGNQPQHF.

V and J are TRBV5-1 and TRBJ2-5; TRBD2 matches at 15 bases. The V gene's germline CDR1 is SGHRS and CDR2 YFSETQ. There are 18 residues in the CDR3. V was pared by 3 bases and J by 2 bases, with 8 bases of the junction left unmatched. The CDR3: CASSSGLAGGPRQETQYF. DNA of the CDR3: TGCGCCAGCAGCTCCGGACTAGCGGGGGGGCCTAGGCAAGAGACCCAGTACTTC.

The genes are TRBV28 and TRBJ1-5, with no clear D. Germline V CDR1 and CDR2: MDHEN, SYDVKM. The CDR3 covers 13 residues. V dropped 6 bases and J dropped 1 base, with 7 bases sitting between them. CDR3 amino acids: CASSVVSNQPQHF. For the CDR3, the DNA is TGTGCCAGCAGCGTCGTGAGCAATCAGCCCCAGCATTTT.

This clone was observed a handful of times. The chain combines TRBV7-8 with TRBJ2-6; D call uncertain. Germline values: CDR1 SGHVS, CDR2 FQNEAQ. CDR3 length: 15 residues. Trimming removed 1 base from V and 2 bases from J, with 6 bases in between. For the CDR3, the DNA is TGTGCCAGCAGCTTAGGGTCAGCTGGGGCCAACGTCCTGACTTTC. Encoded protein: CASSLGSAGANVLTF.

The J gene is TRBJ2-3, the V gene TRBV7-9, with no clear D. The CDR3 has 13 residues. V shed 6 bases and J shed 0 bases, with 7 bases lying between them. Per the germline V gene, CDR1 is SEHNR and CDR2 is FQNEAQ (reference sequence). CDR3 in amino acids: CASSHSSTDTQYF. In nucleotides, the CDR3 is TGTGCCAGCAGTCATTCTAGCACAGATACGCAGTATTTT.

This chain uses TRBV4-2 with TRBJ2-5, with a tentative D call TRBD2 (5 bases). V lost 1 base to trimming and J lost 6 bases, with 12 bases between them. CDR1 and CDR2 from the germline V gene are LGHNA and YNFKEQ. The CDR3 covers 14 residues. This CDR3 is CASSQGGSDKTQYF. For the CDR3, the DNA is TGTGCCAGCAGCCAAGGCGGGTCAGACAAGACCCAGTACTTC.

The rearrangement joins TRBV7-6 to TRBJ2-6; D gene ambiguous. V lost 0 bases and J lost 3, with 0 bases in between. This CDR3 has 13 amino acids. Germline V gene sequence: CDR1 SGHVS, CDR2 FNYEAQ. The CDR3 loop reads CASSLAGANVLTF. CDR3 nucleotides: TGTGCCAGCAGCTTAGCTGGGGCCAACGTCCTGACTTTC.

The chain recombines TRBV5-1 with TRBJ2-3, with TRBD2 as a possible D gene (5 bases). The V end was cut by 7 bases, the J end by 0 bases, with 15 bases between. The CDR3 loop spans 15 amino acids. Germline assignment: CDR1 SGHRS and CDR2 YFSETQ. For the CDR3, the DNA is TGCGCCAGCTCTCCACTAGGCCCTAGCACAGATACGCAGTATTTT. This gives the protein CASSPLGPSTDTQYF.

This clone was picked up a small number of times. V gene TRBV7-3 combines with J gene TRBJ1-6; D ambiguous. Trimming shortened V by 6 bases and J by 9 bases, and 15 bases separated the two germline ends. The CDR3 runs 14 residues. Germline lookup yields CDR1 SGHTA and CDR2 FQGTGA. In DNA, the CDR3 is TGTGCCAGCAGTTCGGACCCATTAGGTTCACCCCTCCACTTT. Translated: CASSSDPLGSPLHF.

This chain joins TRBV11-2 and TRBJ2-7, with D hard to call. The germline gives CDR1 SGHAT, CDR2 FQNNGV. Trimming removed 7 bases from V and 3 bases from J, with 19 bases in between. The CDR3 contains 15 residues. CDR3 in DNA: TGTGCCAGCACCCCCCACTTAGGGTCCGACTACGAGCAGTACTTC. It codes for CASTPHLGSDYEQYF.

The CDR3 reads CASSLGVVSGDEQFF. Here the CDR3 DNA reads TGCGCCAGCAGCTTGGGTGTAGTGTCGGGCGATGAGCAGTTCTTC. The chain carries TRBV5-1 and TRBJ2-1; D unresolved. CDR3 length: 15 residues. Germline CDR1 reads SGHRS; CDR2 reads YFSETQ. Trimming cost V 0 bases and J 8 bases, with 15 bases left between them.

The chain couples TRBV20-1 to TRBJ2-7; D unresolved. Trimming cost V 3 bases and J 5 bases, with 8 bases left between them. The CDR3 spans 11 residues. Per germline, CDR1 DFQATT and CDR2 SNEGSKA (reference sequence). CDR3 coding DNA: TGCAGTGCTAGTGAACTCAACGAGCAGTACTTC. As protein: CSASELNEQYF.

The chain combines TRBV7-3 with TRBJ2-5, with a possible D match to TRBD1 (6 bases). The CDR3 is 13 residues long. V was trimmed by 4 bases and J by 7 bases, leaving 13 bases between them. Germline V gene data show CDR1 as SGHTA and CDR2 as FQGTGA. The CDR3 here is CASSSGHGGTQYF. The CDR3 nucleotides are TGTGCCAGCAGCTCGGGACATGGGGGGACCCAGTACTTC.